Listed here are 7 T cell receptor beta chains from one sample, sequenced in a study of blood T cell repertoires in COVID-19. The table came from immunoSEQ multiplex PCR; TCRdb's copy has only in-frame clones and leaves some out. Of around 320,000 clones listed, about 91% are singletons. The specimen sequenced was peripheral blood. The receptor set was obtained from a woman aged 25 to 39 who had recovered from COVID-19.

Here the CDR3 DNA reads TGTGCCAGCTCACCTTCCCTCCGGGGGGGACATCAGCCCCAGCATTTT. This encodes CASSPSLRGGHQPQHF. J is TRBJ1-5 and V is TRBV18, with a weak D call TRBD1 (5 bases). The CDR3 has 16 residues. The germline V gene has CDR1 KGHSH and CDR2 LQKENI. V lost 3 bases, J lost 5 bases, and 17 bases lay in between.

This clone was picked up one time. This chain connects TRBV6-2 or TRBV6-3 to TRBJ1-5; 7 bases line up with TRBD1. Per germline, CDR1 MNHEY and CDR2 SVGEGT. J was trimmed by 3 bases and V by 2 bases; bases with no gene match: 4. The CDR3 consists of 15 residues. Here the CDR3 DNA reads TGTGCCAGCAGTTACGCAGGGGGACTCAATCAGCCCCAGCATTTT. Protein sequence: CASSYAGGLNQPQHF.

The chain has TRBV5-6 and TRBJ1-6; tentative D call: TRBD1 (6 bases). The CDR3 loop spans 16 amino acids. V was pared by 4 bases and J by 5 bases, with 16 bases between. Germline lookup yields CDR1 SGHDT and CDR2 YYEEEE. The CDR3 sequence is CASSGLAQGNNSPLHF. For the CDR3, the DNA is TGTGCCAGCAGCGGCCTAGCCCAGGGGAATAATTCACCCCTCCACTTT. Looking up the rest from reference TRBV5-6 and TRBJ1-6 gives the full variable domain: DAGVTQSPTHLIKTRGQQVTLRCSPKSGHDTVSWYQQALGQGPQFIFQYYEEEERQRGNFPDRFSGHQFPNYSSELNVNALLLGDSALYLCASSGLAQGNNSPLHFGNGTRLTVT.

The chain uses TRBV6-5 and TRBJ2-3, with TRBD2 as a possible D gene (5 bases). V gave up 6 bases and J gave up 6 bases, with 10 bases separating them. The CDR3 length is 12 residues. Germline CDR1 MNHEY, CDR2 SVGAGI. For the CDR3, the DNA is TGTGCCAGCAGACAATCGGGGGATACGCAGTATTTT. This codes for CASRQSGDTQYF.

This clone was counted ten times or more. The CDR3 DNA sequence: TGTGCCACCAGCAGGGACAGCACAAATCAGCCCCAGCATTTT. It codes for CATSRDSTNQPQHF. The chain has TRBV15 and TRBJ1-5; possibly TRBD1 for D (6 bases). Germline lookup yields CDR1 LNHNV and CDR2 YYDKDF (reference sequence). Between the trimmed V and J ends, which lost 3 bases and 4 bases, there was a span of 10 bases. The CDR3 runs 14 residues.

The table lists this clone with a few counts. The chain has TRBV6-1 and TRBJ1-2; 7 bases align to TRBD1. V was clipped by 2 bases and J by 4 bases; unmatched bases: 7. Germline assignment: CDR1 MNHNS and CDR2 SASEGT. The CDR3 runs to 15 residues. The CDR3 DNA is TGTGCCAGCAGTGAATTAGTGGACAGGAGCTATGGCTACACCTTC. The encoded protein is CASSELVDRSYGYTF.

This clone has a handful of counts. The chain has TRBV28 and TRBJ1-2, with 12 positions matching TRBD1. From germline, CDR1 is MDHEN and CDR2 SYDVKM. J gave up 7 bases and V 10 bases, and 7 bases lay outside the gene matches. This CDR3 is built from 13 residues. CDR3 nucleotide sequence: TGTGCCATCGCGGGACAGGGGGCAGTTGGCTACACCTTC. Its translation: CAIAGQGAVGYTF.